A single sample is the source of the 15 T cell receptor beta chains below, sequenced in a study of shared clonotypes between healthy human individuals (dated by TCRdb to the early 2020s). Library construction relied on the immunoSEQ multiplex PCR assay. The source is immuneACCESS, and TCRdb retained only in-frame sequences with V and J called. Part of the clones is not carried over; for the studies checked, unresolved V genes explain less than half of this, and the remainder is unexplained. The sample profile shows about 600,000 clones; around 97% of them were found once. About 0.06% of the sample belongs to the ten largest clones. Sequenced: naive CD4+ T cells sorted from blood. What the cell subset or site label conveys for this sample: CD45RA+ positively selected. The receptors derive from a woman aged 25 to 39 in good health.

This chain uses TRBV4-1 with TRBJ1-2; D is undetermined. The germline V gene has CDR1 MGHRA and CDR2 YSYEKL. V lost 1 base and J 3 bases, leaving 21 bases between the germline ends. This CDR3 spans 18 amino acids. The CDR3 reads CASSQGLRQMGRDYGYTF. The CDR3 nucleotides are TGCGCCAGCAGCCAAGGGTTAAGACAAATGGGTCGAGACTATGGCTACACCTTC.

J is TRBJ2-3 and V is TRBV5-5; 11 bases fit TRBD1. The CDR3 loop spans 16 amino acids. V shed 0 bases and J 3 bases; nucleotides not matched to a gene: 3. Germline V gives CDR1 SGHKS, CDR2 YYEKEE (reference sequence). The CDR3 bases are TGTGCCAGCAGCTTGGGGACAGGGGGCGGGACAGATACGCAGTATTTT. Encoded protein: CASSLGTGGGTDTQYF.

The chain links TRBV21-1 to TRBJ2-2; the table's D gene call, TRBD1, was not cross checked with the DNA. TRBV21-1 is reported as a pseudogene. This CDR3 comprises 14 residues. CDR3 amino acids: CASSKTAPTGELFF. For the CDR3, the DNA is TGTGCCAGCAGCAAGACAGCCCCGACCGGGGAGCTGTTTTTT.

Written as DNA, the CDR3 is TGTGCCAGCAGCGGACTAGCGGGAATCGTGGGCACAGATACGCAGTATTTT. Its translation is CASSGLAGIVGTDTQYF. This chain connects TRBV2 to TRBJ2-3, with 12 bases lining up with TRBD2. Losses at the gene ends were 6 bases for V and 1 base for J; bases not matched to a gene: 8. Germline V gene lookup returns CDR1 SNHLY and CDR2 FYNNEI. The CDR3 loop spans 17 amino acids.

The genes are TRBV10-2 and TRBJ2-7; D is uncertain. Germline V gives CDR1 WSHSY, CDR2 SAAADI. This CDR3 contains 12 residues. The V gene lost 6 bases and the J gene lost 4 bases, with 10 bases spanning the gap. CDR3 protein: CASSTAAYEQYF. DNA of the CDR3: TGCGCCAGCAGCACTGCAGCGTACGAGCAGTACTTC.

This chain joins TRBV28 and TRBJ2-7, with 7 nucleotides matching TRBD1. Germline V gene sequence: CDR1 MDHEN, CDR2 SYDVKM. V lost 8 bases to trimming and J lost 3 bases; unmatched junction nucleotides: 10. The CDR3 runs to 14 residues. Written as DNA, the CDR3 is TGTGCCAGCTATTCGGAAGGGGGCGGCTACGAGCAGTACTTC. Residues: CASYSEGGGYEQYF.

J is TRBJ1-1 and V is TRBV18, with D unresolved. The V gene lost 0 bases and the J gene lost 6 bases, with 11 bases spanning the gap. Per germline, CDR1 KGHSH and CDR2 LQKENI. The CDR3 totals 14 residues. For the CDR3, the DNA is TGTGCCAGCTCACCACCGTTACGGGCCTCTGAAGCTTTCTTT. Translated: CASSPPLRASEAFF. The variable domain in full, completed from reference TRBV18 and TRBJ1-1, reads NAGVMQNPRHLVRRRGQEARLRCSPMKGHSHVYWYRQLPEEGLKFMVYLQKENIIDESGMPKERFSAEFPKEGPSILRIQQVVRGDSAAYFCASSPPLRASEAFFGQGTRLTVV.

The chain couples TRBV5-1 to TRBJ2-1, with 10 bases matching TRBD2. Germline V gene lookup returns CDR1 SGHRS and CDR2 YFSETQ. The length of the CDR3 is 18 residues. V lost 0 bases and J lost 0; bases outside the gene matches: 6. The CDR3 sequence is CASSLALAGVSSYNEQFF. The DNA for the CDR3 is TGCGCCAGCAGCTTGGCGCTAGCGGGAGTGAGCTCCTACAATGAGCAGTTCTTC.

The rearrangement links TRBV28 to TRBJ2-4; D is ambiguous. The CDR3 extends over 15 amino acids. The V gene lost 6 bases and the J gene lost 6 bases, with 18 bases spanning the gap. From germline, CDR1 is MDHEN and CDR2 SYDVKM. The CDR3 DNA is TGTGCCAGCAGCTCCCTGGACGCCACCCCAAACATTCAGTACTTC. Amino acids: CASSSLDATPNIQYF.

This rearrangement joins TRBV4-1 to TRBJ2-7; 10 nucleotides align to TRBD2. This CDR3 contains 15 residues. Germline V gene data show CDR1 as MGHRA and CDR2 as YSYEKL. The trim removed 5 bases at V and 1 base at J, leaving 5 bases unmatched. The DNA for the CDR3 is TGCGCCAGCAGCATTACTAGCGGGGAATCCTACGAGCAGTACTTC. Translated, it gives CASSITSGESYEQYF.

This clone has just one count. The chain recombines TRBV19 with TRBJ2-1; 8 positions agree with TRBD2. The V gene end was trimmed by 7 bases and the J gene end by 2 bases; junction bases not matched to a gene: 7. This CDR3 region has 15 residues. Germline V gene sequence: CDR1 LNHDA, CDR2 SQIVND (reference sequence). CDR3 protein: CASKRAGATYNEQFF. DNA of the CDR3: TGTGCCAGTAAAAGAGCGGGAGCGACCTACAATGAGCAGTTCTTC.

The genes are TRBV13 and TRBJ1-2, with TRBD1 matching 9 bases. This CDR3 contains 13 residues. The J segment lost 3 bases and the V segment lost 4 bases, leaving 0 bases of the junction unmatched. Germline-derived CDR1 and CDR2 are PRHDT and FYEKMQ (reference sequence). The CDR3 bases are TGTGCCAGCAGCTGGGACAGGGACTATGGCTACACCTTC. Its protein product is CASSWDRDYGYTF.

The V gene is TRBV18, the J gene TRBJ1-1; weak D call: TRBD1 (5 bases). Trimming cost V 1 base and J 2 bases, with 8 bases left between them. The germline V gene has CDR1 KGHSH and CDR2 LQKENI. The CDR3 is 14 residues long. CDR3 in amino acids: CASSPRGANTEAFF. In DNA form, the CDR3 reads TGTGCCAGCTCACCACGAGGGGCCAACACTGAAGCTTTCTTT. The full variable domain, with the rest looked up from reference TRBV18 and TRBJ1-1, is NAGVMQNPRHLVRRRGQEARLRCSPMKGHSHVYWYRQLPEEGLKFMVYLQKENIIDESGMPKERFSAEFPKEGPSILRIQQVVRGDSAAYFCASSPRGANTEAFFGQGTRLTVV.

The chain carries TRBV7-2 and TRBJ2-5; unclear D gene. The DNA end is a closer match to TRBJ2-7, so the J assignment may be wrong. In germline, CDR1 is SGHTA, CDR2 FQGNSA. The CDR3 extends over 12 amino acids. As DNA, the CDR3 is TGTGCCAGCAGCTTAGTAGGGAACGAGCAGTACTTC. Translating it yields CASSLVGNEQYF.

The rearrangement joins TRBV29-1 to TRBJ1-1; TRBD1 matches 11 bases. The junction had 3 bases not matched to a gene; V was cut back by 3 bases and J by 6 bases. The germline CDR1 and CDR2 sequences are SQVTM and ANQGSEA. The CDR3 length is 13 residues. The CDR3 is CSVDWTGGSEAFF. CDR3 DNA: TGCAGCGTTGATTGGACAGGGGGCTCTGAAGCTTTCTTT.